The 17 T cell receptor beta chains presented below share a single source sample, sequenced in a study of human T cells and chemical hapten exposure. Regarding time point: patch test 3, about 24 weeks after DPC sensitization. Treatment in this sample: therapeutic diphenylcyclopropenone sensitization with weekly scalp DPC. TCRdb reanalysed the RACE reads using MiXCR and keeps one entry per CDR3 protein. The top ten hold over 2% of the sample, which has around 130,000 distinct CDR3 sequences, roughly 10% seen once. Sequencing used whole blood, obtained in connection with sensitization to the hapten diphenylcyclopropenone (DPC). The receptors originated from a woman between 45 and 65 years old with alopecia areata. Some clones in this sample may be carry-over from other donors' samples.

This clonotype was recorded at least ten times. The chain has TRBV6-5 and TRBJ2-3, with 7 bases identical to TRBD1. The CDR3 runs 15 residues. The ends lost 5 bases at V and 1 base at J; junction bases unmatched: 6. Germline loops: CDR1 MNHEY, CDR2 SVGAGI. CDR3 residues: CASSVTQGGTDTQYF. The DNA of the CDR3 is TGTGCCAGCAGTGTTACCCAGGGGGGCACAGATACGCAGTATTTT.

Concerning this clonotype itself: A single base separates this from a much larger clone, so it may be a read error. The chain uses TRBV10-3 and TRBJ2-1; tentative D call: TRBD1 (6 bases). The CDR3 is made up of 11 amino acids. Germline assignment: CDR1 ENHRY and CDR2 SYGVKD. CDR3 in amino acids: CAIGEGGEQFF. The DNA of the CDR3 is TGTGCCATCGGTGAAGGGGGTGAGCAGTTCTTC.

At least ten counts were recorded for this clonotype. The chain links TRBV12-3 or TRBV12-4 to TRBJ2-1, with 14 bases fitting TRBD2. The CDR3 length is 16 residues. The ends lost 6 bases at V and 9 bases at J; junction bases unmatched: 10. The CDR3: CASSLGLAGELGEQFF. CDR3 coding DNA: TGTGCCAGCAGCCTGGGACTAGCGGGAGAACTCGGTGAGCAGTTCTTC.

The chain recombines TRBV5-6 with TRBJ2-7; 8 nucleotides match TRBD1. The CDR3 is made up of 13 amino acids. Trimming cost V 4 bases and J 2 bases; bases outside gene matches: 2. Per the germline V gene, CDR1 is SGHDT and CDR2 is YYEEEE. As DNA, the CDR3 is TGTGCCAGCAGCCCAGGGGGCCCCTACGAGCAGTACTTC. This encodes CASSPGGPYEQYF.

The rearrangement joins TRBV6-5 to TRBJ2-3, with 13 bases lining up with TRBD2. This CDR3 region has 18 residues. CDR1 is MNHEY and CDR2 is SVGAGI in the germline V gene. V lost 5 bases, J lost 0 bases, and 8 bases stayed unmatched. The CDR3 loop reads CASSGQGLAGPSTDTQYF. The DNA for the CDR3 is TGTGCCAGCAGTGGCCAGGGACTAGCGGGGCCTAGCACAGATACGCAGTATTTT.

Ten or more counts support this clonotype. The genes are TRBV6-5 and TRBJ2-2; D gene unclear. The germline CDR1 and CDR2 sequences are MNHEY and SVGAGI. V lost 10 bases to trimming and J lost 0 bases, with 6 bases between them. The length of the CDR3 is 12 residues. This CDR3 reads CATTANTGELFF. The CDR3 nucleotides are TGTGCCACCACCGCGAACACCGGGGAGCTGTTTTTT.

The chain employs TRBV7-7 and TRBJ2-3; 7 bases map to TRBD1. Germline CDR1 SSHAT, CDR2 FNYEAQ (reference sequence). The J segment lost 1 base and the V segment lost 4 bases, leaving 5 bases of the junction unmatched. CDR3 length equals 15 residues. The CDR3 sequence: CASSSGQARTDTQYF. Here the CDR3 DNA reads TGTGCCAGCAGCTCCGGACAGGCCCGCACAGATACGCAGTATTTT.

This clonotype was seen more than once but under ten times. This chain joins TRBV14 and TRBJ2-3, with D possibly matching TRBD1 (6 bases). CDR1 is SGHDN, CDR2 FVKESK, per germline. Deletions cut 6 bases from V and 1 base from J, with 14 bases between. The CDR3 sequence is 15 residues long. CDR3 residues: CASSYRTVGTDTQYF. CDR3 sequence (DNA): TGTGCCAGCAGTTACCGGACAGTGGGCACAGATACGCAGTATTTT.

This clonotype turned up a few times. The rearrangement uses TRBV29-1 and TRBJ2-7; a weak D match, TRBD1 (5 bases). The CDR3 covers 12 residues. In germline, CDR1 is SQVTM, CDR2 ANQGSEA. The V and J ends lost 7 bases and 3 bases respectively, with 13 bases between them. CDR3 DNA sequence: TGCAGCGGGGGCCAGGGATTCTACGAGCAGTACTTC. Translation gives CSGGQGFYEQYF.

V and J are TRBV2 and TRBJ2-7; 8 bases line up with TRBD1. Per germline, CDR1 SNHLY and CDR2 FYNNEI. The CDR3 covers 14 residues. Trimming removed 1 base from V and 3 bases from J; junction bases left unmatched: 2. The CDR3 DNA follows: TGTGCCAGCAGTGAAGGCGGGACAGGCTACGAGCAGTACTTC. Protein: CASSEGGTGYEQYF.

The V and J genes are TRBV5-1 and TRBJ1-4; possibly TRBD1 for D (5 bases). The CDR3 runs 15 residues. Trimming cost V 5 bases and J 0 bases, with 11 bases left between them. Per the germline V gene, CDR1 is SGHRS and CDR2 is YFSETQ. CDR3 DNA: TGCGCCAGCAGAGACAGCGCTGCAACTAATGAAAAACTGTTTTTT. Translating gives CASRDSAATNEKLFF. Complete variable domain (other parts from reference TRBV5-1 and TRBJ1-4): KAGVTQTPRYLIKTRGQQVTLSCSPISGHRSVSWYQQTPGQGLQFLFEYFSETQRNKGNFPGRFSGRQFSNSRSEMNVSTLELGDSALYLCASRDSAATNEKLFFGSGTQLSVL.

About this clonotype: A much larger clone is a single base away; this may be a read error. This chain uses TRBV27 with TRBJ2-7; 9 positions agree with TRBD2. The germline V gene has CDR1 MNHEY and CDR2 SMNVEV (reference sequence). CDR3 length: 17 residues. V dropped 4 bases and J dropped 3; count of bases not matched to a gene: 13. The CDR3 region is CASSSKPTSGEGYEQYF. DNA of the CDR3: TGTGCCAGCAGTTCGAAGCCGACTAGCGGAGAGGGCTACGAGCAGTACTTC.

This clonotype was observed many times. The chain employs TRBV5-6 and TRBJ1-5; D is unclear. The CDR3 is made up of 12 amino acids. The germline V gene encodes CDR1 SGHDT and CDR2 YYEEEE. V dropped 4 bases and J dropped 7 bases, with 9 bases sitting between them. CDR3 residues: CASSLGRQPQHF. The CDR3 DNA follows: TGTGCCAGCAGCCTGGGTCGACAGCCCCAGCATTTT.

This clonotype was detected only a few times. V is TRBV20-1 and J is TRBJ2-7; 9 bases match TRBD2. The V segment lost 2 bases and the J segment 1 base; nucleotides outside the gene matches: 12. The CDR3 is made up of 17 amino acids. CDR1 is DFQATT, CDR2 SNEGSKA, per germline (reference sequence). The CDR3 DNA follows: TGCAGTGCTAGACCCTTCGGGGTTAGCGGGAGTTCCTACGAGCAGTACTTC. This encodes CSARPFGVSGSSYEQYF.

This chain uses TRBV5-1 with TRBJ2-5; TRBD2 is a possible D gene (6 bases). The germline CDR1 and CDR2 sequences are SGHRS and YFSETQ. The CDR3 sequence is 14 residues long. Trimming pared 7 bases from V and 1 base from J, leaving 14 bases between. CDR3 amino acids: CASQTSPVQETQYF. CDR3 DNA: TGCGCCAGCCAGACTAGTCCCGTCCAAGAGACCCAGTACTTC.

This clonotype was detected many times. CDR3 coding DNA: TGCGCCAGCAGCTTGGCCACGACGTCCCCCTACAATGAGCAGTTCTTC. Its translation: CASSLATTSPYNEQFF. V is TRBV5-1 and J is TRBJ2-1; unclear D gene. V lost 0 bases and J 2 bases, leaving 12 bases between the germline ends. This CDR3 comprises 16 residues. CDR1 is SGHRS, CDR2 YFSETQ, per germline.

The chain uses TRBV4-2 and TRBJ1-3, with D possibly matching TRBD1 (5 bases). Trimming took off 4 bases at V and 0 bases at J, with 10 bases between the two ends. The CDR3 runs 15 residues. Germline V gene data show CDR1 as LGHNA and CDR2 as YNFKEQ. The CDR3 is CASSPVGDSGNTIYF. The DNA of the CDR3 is TGTGCCAGCAGCCCGGTGGGGGACTCTGGAAACACCATATATTTT.